The next 13 T cell receptor beta chains were all read from a single sample in a study of T cells expressing NK-cell markers. TCRdb re-called the 5' RACE reads; every CDR3 protein appears as one record, without DNA. The sample has some 280,000 distinct CDR3 sequences. Sequencing was performed on blood T cells: a sorted CD56 or NKG2C T cell subset, CD4+ or CD8+ T cells, or bulk PBMC T cells (not recorded which). The origin of the receptors is a man between 18 and 35 years old in good health.

This chain connects TRBV6-2 or TRBV6-3 to TRBJ2-5; the D call from TCRdb, TRBD1, cannot be confirmed without DNA. Germline loops: CDR1 MNHEY, CDR2 SVGEGT. The CDR3 totals 12 residues. The CDR3: CASEGQQETQYF.

V is TRBV6-5 and J is TRBJ2-3. The germline CDR1 and CDR2 sequences are MNHEY and SVGAGI. This CDR3 spans 14 amino acids. The CDR3 loop reads CASSYFGGTDTQYF.

The rearrangement links TRBV24-1 to TRBJ2-1. The CDR3 is made up of 11 amino acids. In germline, CDR1 is KGHDR, CDR2 SFDVKD. The CDR3 sequence is CATSEAFEQFF.

This chain connects TRBV7-2 to TRBJ2-5. CDR3 length: 15 amino acids. Germline assignment: CDR1 SGHTA and CDR2 FQGNSA. CDR3 protein: CASTTSWEVSETQYF.

CDR3 sequence reads: CSVASSEISEQYF. The chain joins TRBV29-1 to TRBJ2-7. The CDR3 runs 13 residues. The germline gives CDR1 SQVTM, CDR2 ANQGSEA.

V usage is TRBV28 and J usage is TRBJ2-1; without DNA, the TCRdb call of TRBD2 cannot be checked. The germline V gene encodes CDR1 MDHEN and CDR2 SYDVKM. There are 17 residues in the CDR3. The CDR3 spells CASSSPTGLAGGNEQFF.

The rearrangement uses TRBV6-5 and TRBJ2-2; lacking DNA, the TRBD2 call made by TCRdb goes unchecked. Looked up from germline, CDR1 is MNHEY and CDR2 is SVGAGI. The CDR3 runs to 15 residues. The CDR3 loop reads CASRSPGLAAGELFF.

This rearrangement joins TRBV6-5 to TRBJ2-2; TCRdb's D call, TRBD2, is unchecked because there is no DNA. CDR3 size: 17 residues. Looked up from germline, CDR1 is MNHEY and CDR2 is SVGAGI. The CDR3 spells CASSYPPAGGDTGELFF.

The chain has TRBV15 and TRBJ2-7. This CDR3 has 14 residues. Germline CDR1 reads LNHNV; CDR2 reads YYDKDF (reference sequence). CDR3 protein: CATSRVRGSYEQYF.

The chain recombines TRBV18 with TRBJ2-5; TCRdb calls TRBD2, which cannot be checked without DNA. Germline loops: CDR1 KGHSH, CDR2 LQKENI. This CDR3 has 16 amino acids. The CDR3 is CASSPLDIALQETQYF.

The CDR3 sequence is CASSIPGTSIKGEQFF. The chain employs TRBV19 and TRBJ2-1; TCRdb reports TRBD2, a call that lacks DNA to check it against. This CDR3 is built from 16 residues. Per germline, CDR1 LNHDA and CDR2 SQIVND (reference sequence).

CDR3 in amino acids: CASSLQGASQPQHF. V and J are TRBV7-2 and TRBJ1-5; TCRdb gives TRBD1 as the D gene, but with no DNA this cannot be confirmed. This CDR3 comprises 14 residues. Germline loops: CDR1 SGHTA, CDR2 FQGNSA.

CDR3 region: CSATQGGTSTDTQYF. The V call is TRBV20-1, the J call TRBJ2-3; the D call from TCRdb, TRBD1, cannot be confirmed without DNA. Germline V gene sequence: CDR1 DFQATT, CDR2 SNEGSKA (reference sequence). This CDR3 spans 15 amino acids.